These T cell receptor beta chains were read from a single sample in a study of blood T cell repertoires in COVID-19. Assay used: immunoSEQ multiplex PCR; TCRdb lists only in-frame clones, some missing. The table includes 300,000 to 350,000 clones, 87% detected once. Specimen: peripheral blood. Receptors were obtained from a man aged 18-30 years with active or convalescent COVID-19. Each CDR3 is given with its conserved first and last residue. The D gene is left open where the match is weak. For some rows the clone size is stated as once, few or many, or as a class when expanded; others skip it.

J gene | clone size | D gene | V gene | CDR3 DNA | CDR3 protein
TRBJ1-1 | once | NA | TRBV6-1 | TGTGCCAGCAGTGAATCTGACAGATTATTGAACACTGAAGCTTTCTTT | CASSESDRLLNTEAFF
TRBJ1-4 | NA | NA | TRBV5-1 | TGCGCCAGCAGCCTTCAAACAGGTCGAGGTAATGAAAAACTGTTTTTT | CASSLQTGRGNEKLFF
TRBJ1-5 | NA | NA | TRBV12-5 | TGTGCTAGTGGTTTGGTAGGGGGAGATGATCAGCCCCAGCATTTT | CASGLVGGDDQPQHF
TRBJ2-1 | NA | TRBD2 | TRBV12-5 | TGTGCTAGTGGTGTTAGCGGGAATGAGCAGTTCTTC | CASGVSGNEQFF
TRBJ1-1 | NA | TRBD1 | TRBV27 | TGTGCCAGCGGAAGACAGGGTCTTGAAGCTTTCTTT | CASGRQGLEAFF
TRBJ1-1 | NA | NA | TRBV27 | TGTGCCAGCAGCCCCAGGCTAATCTCCACTGAAGCTTTCTTT | CASSPRLISTEAFF
TRBJ1-5 | many | NA | TRBV7-2 | TGTGCCAGCAACTTTGCCGGGGGGACAAATCAGCCCCAGCATTTT | CASNFAGGTNQPQHF
TRBJ1-2 | NA | TRBD1 | TRBV7-2 | TGTGCCAGCAGCTTAGACTCGACAGGGCCCTATGGCTACACCTTC | CASSLDSTGPYGYTF
TRBJ1-6 | NA | TRBD1 | TRBV9 | TGTGCCAGCAGCGCCGGGACAGGGATTATGAGTAATTCACCCCTCCACTTT | CASSAGTGIMSNSPLHF
TRBJ1-1 | NA | NA | TRBV4-3 | TGCGCCAGCAGCCAAGATATTTGGAACACTGAAGCTTTCTTT | CASSQDIWNTEAFF
TRBJ2-7 | NA | TRBD2 | TRBV20-1 | TGCAGTGCTAGTGAGGGCGGGGGGCCGTACGAGCAGTACTTC | CSASEGGGPYEQYF
TRBJ2-1 | NA | NA | TRBV9 | TGTGCCAGCAGCGTGGCCCGATCCTACAATGAGCAGTTCTTC | CASSVARSYNEQFF
TRBJ1-1 | NA | TRBD1 | TRBV14 | TGTGCCAGCAGCCAGGGACAGGGGGCACTTAACACTGAAGCTTTCTTT | CASSQGQGALNTEAFF
TRBJ1-6 | NA | NA | TRBV4-3 | TGCGCCAGCAGCCAAGAATCACAGGGAGTGGGTTCACCCCTCCACTTT | CASSQESQGVGSPLHF
TRBJ1-2 | NA | NA | TRBV27 | TGTGCCAGCAGCCTAGGGACACCAGCTAACTATGGCTACACCTTC | CASSLGTPANYGYTF
TRBJ2-3 | NA | NA | TRBV5-5 | TGTGCCAGCAGCTGGGTTTCGGGAACAGATACGCAGTATTTT | CASSWVSGTDTQYF
TRBJ2-3 | NA | TRBD2 | TRBV7-7 | TGTGCCAGCAGCTTAGAGGTAGCGGGAGGGCCCTGGGGGCGCACAGATACGCAGTATTTT | CASSLEVAGGPWGRTDTQYF
TRBJ1-2 | NA | NA | TRBV4-3 | TGCGCCAGCAGCCAAGATGAAATCTCCTACCGGGGCTACACCTTC | CASSQDEISYRGYTF
TRBJ2-1 | NA | NA | TRBV5-6 | TGTGCCAGCAGCTTGATAAATGAGCAGTTCTTC | CASSLINEQFF
TRBJ2-7 | NA | NA | TRBV2 | TGTGCCAGTTCCCAGAGTACTGGATGGTCCCAGGATCCCTACGAGCAGTACTTC | CASSQSTGWSQDPYEQYF